This TCR beta chain derives from a study of blood T cells in healthy people across ages. Study context: Template switching recovered approximately one barcoded beta molecule for every two T cells.

A second PCR of 7 to 11 cycles used a sample-barcoded 5' primer and a J-beta primer mix. TCRdb used MiXCR to reprocess the 5' RACE reads, holding one entry per CDR3 protein. The table includes under 1,100,000 distinct CDR3 sequences, 20% to 25% detected once. CDR1 is DFQATT and CDR2 is SNEGSKA in the germline V gene (reference sequence). The CDR3 spans 15 residues. The junction had 14 bases not matched to a gene; V was cut back by 2 bases and J by 10 bases. The sample also formed part of further work on T cells of mothers and their children.

The J gene is TRBJ2-1, the V gene TRBV20-1, with TRBD1 identical over 7 bases. The sequence derives from a girl aged 2 to 10 in good health. Sequencing was carried out using blood. The CDR3 DNA is TGCAGTGCTAGAAATCCTATGACAGGGAAACTCGAGCAGTTCTTC. This sequence encodes CSARNPMTGKLEQFF.